This section outlines one TCR beta chain sequence together with its context. The antigen is unknown. As handled by the study authors: ImmunoSEQ sequences covered only the junction and lacked quality scores; filtering therefore differed. Profiling relied on immunoSEQ multiplex PCR, and the TCRdb table lists in-frame clones only, not all of them. That table supplies the V and J calls and clone size; D and trimming were determined from the DNA. The repertoire holds about 690,000 clones, with 90% as singletons. This entry belongs to a study of shared clonotypes between healthy human individuals. Notes on the study in general: Larger richness was generally estimated for naive than memory subsets. Enrolling few donors narrowed the genetic and exposure-history diversity that was represented.

The TCR originated in a man between 18 and 29 years old in good health. Some clones in this sample may be carry-over from other donors' samples. The sequenced sample consisted of memory CD8+ T cells from PBMCs. As for subset: CD45RO+ cells pooled with CCR7-negative TemRA cells.

The chain's CDR3 is CASRSSGDTQYF. The CDR3 DNA reads as TGTGCCAGCAGGTCATCCGGAGATACGCAGTATTTT. The chain carries TRBV28 and TRBJ2-3; no definite D call. The CDR3 is made up of 12 amino acids. The germline gives CDR1 MDHEN, CDR2 SYDVKM. V shed 6 bases and J shed 5 bases, with 9 bases lying between them.